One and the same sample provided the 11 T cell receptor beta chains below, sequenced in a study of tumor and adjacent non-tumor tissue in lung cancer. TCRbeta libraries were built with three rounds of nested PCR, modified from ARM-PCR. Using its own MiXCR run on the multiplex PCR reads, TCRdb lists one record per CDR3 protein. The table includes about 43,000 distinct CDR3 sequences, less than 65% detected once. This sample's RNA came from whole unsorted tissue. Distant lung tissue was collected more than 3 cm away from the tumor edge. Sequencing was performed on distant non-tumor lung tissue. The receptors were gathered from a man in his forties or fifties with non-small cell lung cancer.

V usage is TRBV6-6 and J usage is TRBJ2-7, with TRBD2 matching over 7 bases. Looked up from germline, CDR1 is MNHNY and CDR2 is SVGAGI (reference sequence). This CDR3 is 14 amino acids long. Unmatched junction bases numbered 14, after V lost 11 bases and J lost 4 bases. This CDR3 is CADSSRTSRYEQYF. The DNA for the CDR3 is TGTGCCGACAGCTCCCGGACTAGTCGGTACGAGCAGTACTTC.

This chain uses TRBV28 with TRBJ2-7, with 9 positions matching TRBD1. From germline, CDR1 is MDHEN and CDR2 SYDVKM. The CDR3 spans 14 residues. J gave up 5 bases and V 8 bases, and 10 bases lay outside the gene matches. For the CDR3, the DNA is TGTGCCAGCCGACCTGGGGACAGGGTTGACGAGCAGTACTTC. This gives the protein CASRPGDRVDEQYF.

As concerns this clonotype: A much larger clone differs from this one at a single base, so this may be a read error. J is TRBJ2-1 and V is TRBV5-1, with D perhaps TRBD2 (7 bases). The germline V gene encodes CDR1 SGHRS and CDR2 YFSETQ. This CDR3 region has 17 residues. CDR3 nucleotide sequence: TGCGCCAGCAGCTCTTGGGGGGCCGCTAGCGGTGACAATGAGCAGTCCTTC. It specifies CASSSWGAASGDNEQSF.

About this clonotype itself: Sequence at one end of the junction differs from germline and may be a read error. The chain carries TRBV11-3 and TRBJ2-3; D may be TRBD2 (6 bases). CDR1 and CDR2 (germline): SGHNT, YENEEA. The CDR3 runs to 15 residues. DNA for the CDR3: TGCGCCAGCAGCTTAGGCGGGGCCGGGACGGATACGCAGTATTTT. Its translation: CASSLGGAGTDTQYF.

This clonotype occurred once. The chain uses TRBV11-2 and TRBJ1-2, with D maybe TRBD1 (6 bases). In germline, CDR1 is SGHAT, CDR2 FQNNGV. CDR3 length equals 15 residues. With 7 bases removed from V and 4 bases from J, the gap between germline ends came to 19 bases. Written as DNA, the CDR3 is TGTGCCAGCACCATTACCCGGCAGGGGCCCTATGGCTACACCTTC. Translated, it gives CASTITRQGPYGYTF.

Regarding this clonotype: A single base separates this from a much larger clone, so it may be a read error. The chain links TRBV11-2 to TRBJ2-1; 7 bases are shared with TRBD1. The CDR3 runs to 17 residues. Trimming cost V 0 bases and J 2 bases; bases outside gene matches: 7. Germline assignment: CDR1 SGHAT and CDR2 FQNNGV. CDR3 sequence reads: CASSLDRDSVPYNEQFF. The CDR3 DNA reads TGTGCCAGCAGCTTAGACCGGGACAGTGTACCCTACAATGAGCAGTTCTTC.

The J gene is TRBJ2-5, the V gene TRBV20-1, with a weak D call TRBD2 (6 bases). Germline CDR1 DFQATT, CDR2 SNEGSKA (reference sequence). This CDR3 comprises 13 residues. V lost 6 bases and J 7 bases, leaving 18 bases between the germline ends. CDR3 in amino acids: CSAPGLGIGTQYF. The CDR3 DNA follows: TGCAGTGCCCCGGGACTTGGGATCGGGACCCAGTACTTC.

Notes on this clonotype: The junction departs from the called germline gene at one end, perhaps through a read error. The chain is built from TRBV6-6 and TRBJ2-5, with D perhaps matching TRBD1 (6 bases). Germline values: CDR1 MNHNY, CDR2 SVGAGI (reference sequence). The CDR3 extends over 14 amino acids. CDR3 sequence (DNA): TGCGCCAGCGGTCAGCCGGGACAACAAGAGACCCAGTACTTC. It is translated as CASGQPGQQETQYF.

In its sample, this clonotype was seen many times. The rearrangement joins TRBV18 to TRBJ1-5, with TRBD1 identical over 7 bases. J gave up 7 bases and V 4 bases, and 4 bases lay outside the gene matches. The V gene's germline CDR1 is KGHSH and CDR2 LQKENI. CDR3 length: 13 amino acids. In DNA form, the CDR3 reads TGTGCCAGCTCACAAAAACAGGGGCAGCCCCAGCATTTT. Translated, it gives CASSQKQGQPQHF.

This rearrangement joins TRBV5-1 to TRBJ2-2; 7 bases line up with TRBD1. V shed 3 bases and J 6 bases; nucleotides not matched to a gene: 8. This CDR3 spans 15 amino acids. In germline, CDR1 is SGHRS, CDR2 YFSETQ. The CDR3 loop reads CASSSQGKAAGELFF. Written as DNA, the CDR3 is TGCGCCAGCAGCTCACAGGGGAAAGCGGCCGGGGAGCTGTTTTTT.

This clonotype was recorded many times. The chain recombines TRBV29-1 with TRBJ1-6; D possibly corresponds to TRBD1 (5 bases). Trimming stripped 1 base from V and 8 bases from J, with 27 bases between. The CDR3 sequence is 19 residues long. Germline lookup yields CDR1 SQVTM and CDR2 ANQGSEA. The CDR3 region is CSVEVSGSKCKKFYSPLHF. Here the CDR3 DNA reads TGCAGCGTTGAAGTATCAGGGAGCAAATGCAAGAAGTTTTATTCACCCCTCCACTTT.